These 11 T cell receptor beta chains originate from one sample sequenced in a study of STAT5B mutations in CD4+ large granular lymphocyte leukemia. TCRdb's table, derived via immunoSEQ multiplex PCR, lists solely in-frame clones and lacks some. The repertoire holds about 46,000 clones, with roughly 84% as singletons. The specimen sequenced was CD4+ T cells from blood buffy coats. The receptors stem from a human donor in good health.

This rearrangement joins TRBV18 to TRBJ1-2; 9 bases are a match to TRBD1. The CDR3 totals 17 residues. Losses at the gene ends were 3 bases for V and 2 bases for J; bases not matched to a gene: 10. The germline V gene encodes CDR1 KGHSH and CDR2 LQKENI. The CDR3 coding sequence is TGTGCCAGCTCACCTCAGACAGGGGGAATTAGAAACTATGGCTACACCTTC. Protein sequence: CASSPQTGGIRNYGYTF.

Written as DNA, the CDR3 is TGTGCCAGCACCCCTCTAAGCGGGACAGCGGGCAATTCACCCCTCCACTTT. Translating it yields CASTPLSGTAGNSPLHF. This chain connects TRBV27 to TRBJ1-6; 7 nucleotides agree with TRBD1. Unmatched junction bases numbered 16, after V lost 7 bases and J lost 7 bases. Germline assignment: CDR1 MNHEY and CDR2 SMNVEV (reference sequence). This CDR3 region has 17 residues.

CDR3 in DNA: TGTGCCAGCAGCCCCCGGGGGGGACAGGGGGCCAAAAACATTCAGTACTTC. Its protein is CASSPRGGQGAKNIQYF. The chain employs TRBV7-9 and TRBJ2-4, with TRBD1 matching over 10 bases. CDR1 is SEHNR and CDR2 is FQNEAQ in the germline V gene (reference sequence). Losses at the gene ends were 5 bases for V and 1 base for J; bases not matched to a gene: 8. The CDR3 is made up of 17 amino acids. The entire variable domain, with the rest obtained from reference TRBV7-9 and TRBJ2-4, is as follows: DTGVSQNPRHKITKRGQNVTFRCDPISEHNRLYWYRQTLGQGPEFLTYFQNEAQLEKSRLLSDRFSAERPKGSFSTLEIQRTEQGDSAMYLCASSPRGGQGAKNIQYFGAGTRLSVL.

The V and J genes are TRBV23-1 and TRBJ2-1; D is perhaps TRBD1 (5 bases). TRBV23-1 is designated an ORF whose function remains uncertain. This CDR3 has 15 residues. Trimming took off 4 bases at V and 13 bases at J, with 23 bases between the two ends. The CDR3 here is CASSRIRETTMSQFF. In DNA form, the CDR3 reads TGCGCCAGCAGTCGGATCAGGGAAACCACAATGTCCCAGTTCTTC.

This clone was detected a few times. The CDR3 reads CASSRFDRVLGGYTF. CDR3 DNA: TGTGCCAGCAGCCGCTTCGACAGGGTCCTGGGAGGCTACACCTTC. This chain uses TRBV7-9 with TRBJ1-2; 7 nucleotides match TRBD1. With 5 bases clipped from V and 8 bases from J, the junction kept 14 bases outside the gene matches. Germline V gives CDR1 SEHNR, CDR2 FQNEAQ (reference sequence). CDR3 length: 15 amino acids.

The chain employs TRBV11-1 and TRBJ1-2, with D possibly being TRBD1 (5 bases). V was shortened by 2 bases and J by 4 bases, with 8 bases between the two germline ends. This CDR3 has 13 amino acids. CDR1 is SGHAT and CDR2 is FQDESV in the germline V gene (reference sequence). The CDR3 is CASSLTGFYGYTF. The CDR3 bases are TGTGCCAGCAGCTTAACAGGATTCTATGGCTACACCTTC.

This chain uses TRBV10-1 with TRBJ2-3; D possibly corresponds to TRBD1 (6 bases). This CDR3 has 12 residues. V was clipped by 5 bases and J by 8 bases, with 11 bases between them. Germline loops: CDR1 WNHNN, CDR2 SYGVQD (reference sequence). CDR3 in amino acids: CASSPGGLTQYF. The DNA of the CDR3 is TGCGCCAGCAGTCCTGGGGGCCTTACGCAGTATTTT.

Only a few counts were recorded for this clone. V gene TRBV7-9 combines with J gene TRBJ1-1; no firm D call. CDR1 is SEHNR and CDR2 is FQNEAQ in the germline V gene (reference sequence). The germline V and J ends were trimmed by 6 bases and 7 bases, with 12 bases remaining between them. CDR3 size: 12 residues. The CDR3 protein is CASRLSAGEAFF. The CDR3 coding sequence is TGTGCCAGCAGGCTTAGCGCCGGTGAAGCTTTCTTT.

V usage is TRBV9 and J usage is TRBJ1-2; the D is unclear. Trimming cost V 4 bases and J 2 bases, with 9 bases left between them. Germline lookup yields CDR1 SGDLS and CDR2 YYNGEE. This CDR3 has 13 residues. The CDR3, as DNA: TGTGCCAGCAGCCCCGACATGAACTATGGCTACACCTTC. It codes for CASSPDMNYGYTF.

This clone has a single count. The chain carries TRBV4-1 and TRBJ2-5; TRBD2 aligns across 8 bases. The CDR3 is 15 residues long. Germline V gives CDR1 MGHRA, CDR2 YSYEKL. The J segment lost 2 bases and the V segment lost 1 base, leaving 3 bases of the junction unmatched. In DNA form, the CDR3 reads TGCGCCAGCAGCCAAGTGGGCGGGGGGCAAGAGACCCAGTACTTC. Amino acid sequence: CASSQVGGGQETQYF.

The chain links TRBV2 to TRBJ2-5; TRBD1 aligns across 7 bases. Germline-derived CDR1 and CDR2 are SNHLY and FYNNEI. This CDR3 spans 13 amino acids. With V trimmed by 1 base and J by 4 bases, 0 bases remained unmatched. The CDR3, as DNA: TGTGCCAGCAGTGAAGACAGGGGAGAGACCCAGTACTTC. This codes for CASSEDRGETQYF.